This paragraph reports one TCR beta chain. What this receptor recognizes is not known. The record has no base qualities; no much larger clone is one base away. The data derive from a study of blood T cell repertoires in COVID-19 (dated by TCRdb to about 2020). Context from the whole study: Samples from collaborators originated in the United States, Italy and Spain and spanned both the acute and convalescent phases of COVID-19. The material from the prospective study consisted of cDNA or gDNA derived from T cells, B-cell-depleted T cells, or PBMCs. Subjects who had been exposed to COVID-19, were actively infected with it, or had recovered from it provided the deeply sampled blood TCRbeta repertoires that made up the dataset. The repertoires were made available in a free public database intended to serve as a resource for research on the immune response to SARS-CoV-2. Samples were obtained from the ongoing ImmuneRACE study (first 160 participants) and from over 1,000 subjects provided by 6 global collaborators. Sample metadata almost always included a de-identified subject ID, COVID-19 status, age in years and sex. HLA class I and class II types, where available, came from metadata supplied by the sample provider rather than from assay-based typing. The research as a whole found: The amount of clinical and demographic metadata varied by source and participant and was provided uncurated.

The CDR3 runs 15 amino acids, cysteine and phenylalanine included. This entry keeps only the CDR3 DNA: 45 bases, framed from base 1. Taken from the germline V gene, the CDR1 and CDR2 loops are MGHRA and YSYEKL. Trimming costs V 1 base and J 5 bases, and their ends lie 12 bases apart. One collaborating source in Seattle enrolled patients while the patients were actively infected and followed the patients over time throughout the course of disease. Collaborating institutions collected whole blood in K2EDTA tubes following their own protocols. Collaborator samples were shipped for TCRbeta analysis as frozen whole blood, isolated PBMCs, or DNA extracted from either sample type. TCRbeta CDR3 regions were amplified from genomic DNA by means of the immunoSEQ Assay, a bias-controlled multiplex PCR. Per the original workflow: Nucleated cell counts per sample were estimated from amplification of reference gene primers within the assay. To quantify the absolute abundance of each unique TCRbeta CDR3 rearrangement, sequence reads were collapsed and filtered. For each sample, productive Simpson clonality was calculated as the square root of Simpson's diversity index over productive rearrangements. This immuneACCESS table, as held by TCRdb, lists in-frame sequences with V and J called but not all clones. Of the missing ones, under half trace to an unresolved V gene in checked studies; the others have no known cause. V and J calls and clone size are given by that table; D and trimming were obtained from the DNA. This sample lists approximately 240,000 clones; 80% to 95% were detected once. The ten biggest clones cover roughly 0.8% of the sample.

The sequence was obtained from a man younger than 45 with COVID-19, enrolled during active disease. Sequences were obtained from peripheral blood. The rearrangement joined TRBV4-1 to TRBJ1-5; the D gene is perhaps TRBD1, on 6 matching bases. The CDR3 region reads CASSQGGGPHQPQHF. The nucleotide sequence is given as TGCGCCAGCAGCCAAGGCGGGGGGCCACATCAGCCCCAGCATTTT.